This TCR beta chain emerged from a study of metastatic and nonmetastatic thyroid tumors. Study results and caveats: Malignant thyroid tumors reportedly had TCR beta diversity that was significantly higher than in benign nodules, in blood and tumor.

The CDR3 runs to 17 residues. V shed 0 bases and J 6 bases; nucleotides not matched to a gene: 7. This clone was picked up many times. The antigen remains unidentified. In the original analysis: Differences in CDR3 between clinicopathological groups were drawn on to build a classifier intended to discriminate distant-metastatic papillary thyroid cancer patients. TCRdb re-processed the PCR reads through MiXCR. The V and J calls, along with clone size, are taken from TCRdb and not from the paper's own processing. This sample yields around 34,000 clones, of which 15% to 20% are seen a single time; under 9.5% belongs to the top ten. Each patient came to thyroid surgery without any prior treatment (of any kind).

The sample comprised blood. This chain uses TRBV12-3 or TRBV12-4 with TRBJ2-1, with TRBD2 matching over 11 bases. The receptor was isolated from a female donor with papillary thyroid cancer or a benign thyroid nodule (not recorded which). Some clones in this sample may be carry-over from other donors' samples. The CDR3, as DNA: TGTGCCAGCAGTTTAGCGTTTCTTAGCGGGAGGGCCAATGAGCAGTTCTTC. Translated, it gives CASSLAFLSGRANEQFF.